Judged by abundance, the clone carrying this T cell receptor beta chain is medium-sized (0.01 to 0.1%). The data stem from a study of blood T cell repertoires in COVID-19. Overall study context: There were acute and convalescent COVID-19 samples, and they came from the United States, Italy and Spain. PBMCs, B-cell-depleted T cells, or T cells provided the cDNA or gDNA that made up the material.

Measured with immunoSEQ multiplex PCR; TCRdb has only the in-frame clones, and not every one. The data contain 90,000 to 130,000 clones, just over 85% of them singletons. This receptor was taken from a human donor in a cohort sampled during active COVID-19. The specimen sequenced was peripheral blood.

The CDR3 sequence: CASSYAYWDSYTEAFF. The CDR3 DNA sequence: TGTGCCAGCAGTTACGCATACTGGGACAGCTACACTGAAGCTTTCTTT. V usage is TRBV6-5 and J usage is TRBJ1-1; TRBD1 agrees at 7 bases. CDR1 and CDR2 (germline): MNHEY, SVGAGI. The CDR3 covers 16 residues. V lost 2 bases, J lost 3 bases, and 9 bases stayed unmatched.